The T cell receptor (beta chain) described here comes from a study of cytomegalovirus exposure and HLA in healthy donors. Germline V gene sequence: CDR1 LNHDA, CDR2 SQIVND (reference sequence). V dropped 2 bases and J dropped 0 bases, with 8 bases sitting between them. CDR3 length: 14 amino acids. Whole-study results and caveats: The study put 150 or so TCR beta chains on its list as cytomegalovirus-associated. According to reports, the classifier identified cytomegalovirus status with high specificity and sensitivity. In an earlier analysis, most TCR beta V segments were productive about 87% or about 30% of the time.

Comments on this clone: As yet, its antigen is unknown.

The PCR used 60 Vbeta and 13 Jbeta primers. As originally analysed: An analysis performed later counted 70 million to 90 million unique TCR beta chains (approximately 12 million of them shared). Using immunoSEQ multiplex PCR, the repertoire was profiled, and TCRdb retains in-frame clones only, with some absent. That table furnishes V, J and clone size, whereas the DNA furnished D and trimming. This sample carries 97,000 or so clones, less than 9.5% of them seen once, and the ten largest clones take around 4.9%. Sequenced input: PBMCs. The chain has TRBV19 and TRBJ2-7, with D perhaps matching TRBD1 (5 bases). The receptor comes from a man in his forties or fifties in good health and CMV-seropositive. The CDR3: CASSISQGSYEQYF. The CDR3 nucleotides read TGTGCCAGTAGTATATCTCAGGGCTCCTACGAGCAGTACTTC. Full variable domain (rest looked up from reference TRBV19 and TRBJ2-7): DGGITQSPKYLFRKEGQNVTLSCEQNLNHDAMYWYRQDPGQGLRLIYYSQIVNDFQKGDIAEGYSVSREKKESFPLTVTSAQKNPTAFYLCASSISQGSYEQYFGPGTRLTVT.